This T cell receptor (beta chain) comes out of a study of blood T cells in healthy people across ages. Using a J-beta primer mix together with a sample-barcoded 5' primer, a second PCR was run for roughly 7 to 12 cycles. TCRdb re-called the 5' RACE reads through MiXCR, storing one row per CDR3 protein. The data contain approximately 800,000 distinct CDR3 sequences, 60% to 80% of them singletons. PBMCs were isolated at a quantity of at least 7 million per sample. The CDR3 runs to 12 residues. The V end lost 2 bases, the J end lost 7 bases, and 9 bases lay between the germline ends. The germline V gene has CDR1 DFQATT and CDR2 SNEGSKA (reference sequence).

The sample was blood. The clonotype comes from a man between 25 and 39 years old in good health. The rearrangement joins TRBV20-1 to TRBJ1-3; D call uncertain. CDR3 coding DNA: TGCAGTGCTAGATGGTTGGGGAACACCATATATTTT. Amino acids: CSARWLGNTIYF.